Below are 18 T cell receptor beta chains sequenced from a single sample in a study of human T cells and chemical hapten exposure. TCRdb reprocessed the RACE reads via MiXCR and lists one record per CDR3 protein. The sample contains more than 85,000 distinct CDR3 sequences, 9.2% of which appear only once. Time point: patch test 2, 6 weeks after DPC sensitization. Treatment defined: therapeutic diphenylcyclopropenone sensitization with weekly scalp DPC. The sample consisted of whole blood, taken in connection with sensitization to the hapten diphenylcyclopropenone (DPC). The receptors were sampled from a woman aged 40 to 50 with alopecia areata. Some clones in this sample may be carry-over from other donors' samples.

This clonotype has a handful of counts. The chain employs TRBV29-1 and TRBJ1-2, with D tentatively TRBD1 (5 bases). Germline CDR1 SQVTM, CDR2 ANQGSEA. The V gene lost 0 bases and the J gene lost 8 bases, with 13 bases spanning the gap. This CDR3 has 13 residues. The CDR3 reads CSVEDWRGSGYTF. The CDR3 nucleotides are TGCAGCGTTGAAGATTGGAGGGGTAGCGGCTACACCTTC.

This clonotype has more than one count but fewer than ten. In DNA form, the CDR3 reads TGCGCCAGCAGCTCTACAGGGGAAGATTCACCCCTCCACTTT. This encodes CASSSTGEDSPLHF. The gene calls are TRBV5-1 and TRBJ1-6; TRBD1 agrees at 7 bases. V shed 3 bases and J 8 bases; nucleotides not matched to a gene: 5. The CDR3 is 14 amino acids. Per germline, CDR1 SGHRS and CDR2 YFSETQ.

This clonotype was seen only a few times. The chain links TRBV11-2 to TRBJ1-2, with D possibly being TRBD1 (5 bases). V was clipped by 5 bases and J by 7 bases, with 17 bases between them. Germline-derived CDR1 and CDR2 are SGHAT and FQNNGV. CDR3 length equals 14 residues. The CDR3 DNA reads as TGTGCCAGCAGCCCAAGGGACGGGAGCGGTGGCTACACCTTC. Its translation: CASSPRDGSGGYTF. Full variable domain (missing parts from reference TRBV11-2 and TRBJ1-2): EAGVAQSPRYKIIEKRQSVAFWCNPISGHATLYWYQQILGQGPKLLIQFQNNGVVDDSQLPKDRFSAERLKGVDSTLKIQPAKLEDSAVYLCASSPRDGSGGYTFGSGTRLTVV.

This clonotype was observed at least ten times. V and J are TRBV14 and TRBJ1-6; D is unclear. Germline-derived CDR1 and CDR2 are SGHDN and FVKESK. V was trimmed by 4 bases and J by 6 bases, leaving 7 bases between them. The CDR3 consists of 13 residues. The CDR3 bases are TGTGCCAGCAGCCCGGGGATTAATTCACCCCTCCACTTT. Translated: CASSPGINSPLHF.

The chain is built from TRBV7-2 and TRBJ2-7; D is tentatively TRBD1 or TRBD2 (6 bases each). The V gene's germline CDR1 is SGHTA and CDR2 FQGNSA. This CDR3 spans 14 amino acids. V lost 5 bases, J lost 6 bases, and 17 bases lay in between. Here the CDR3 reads CASSPRGGVPEQYF. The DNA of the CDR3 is TGTGCCAGCAGCCCCAGGGGCGGGGTACCCGAGCAGTACTTC.

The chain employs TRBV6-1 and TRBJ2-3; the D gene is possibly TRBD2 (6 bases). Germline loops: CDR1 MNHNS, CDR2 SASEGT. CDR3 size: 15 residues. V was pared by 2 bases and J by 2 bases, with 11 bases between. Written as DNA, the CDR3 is TGTGCCAGCAGTGAAAGGAGGGCAGTCACAGATACGCAGTATTTT. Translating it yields CASSERRAVTDTQYF.

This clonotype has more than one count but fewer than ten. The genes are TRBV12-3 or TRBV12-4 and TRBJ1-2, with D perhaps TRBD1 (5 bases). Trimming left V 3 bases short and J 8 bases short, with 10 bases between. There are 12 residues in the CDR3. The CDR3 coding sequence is TGTGCCAGCAGTTTGTGGGGACGAGGCTACACCTTC. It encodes CASSLWGRGYTF.

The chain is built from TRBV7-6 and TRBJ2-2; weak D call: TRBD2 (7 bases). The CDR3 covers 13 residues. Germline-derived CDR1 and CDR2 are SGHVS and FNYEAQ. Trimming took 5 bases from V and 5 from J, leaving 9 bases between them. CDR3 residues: CASSGGATGELFF. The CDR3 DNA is TGTGCCAGCAGCGGGGGGGCAACCGGGGAGCTGTTTTTT.

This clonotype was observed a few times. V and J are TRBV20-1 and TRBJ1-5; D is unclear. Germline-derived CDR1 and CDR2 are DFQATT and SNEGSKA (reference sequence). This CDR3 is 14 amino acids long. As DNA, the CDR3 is TGCAGCGTTGAAAGGACGGATAGCAATCAGCCCCAGCATTTT. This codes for CSVERTDSNQPQHF.

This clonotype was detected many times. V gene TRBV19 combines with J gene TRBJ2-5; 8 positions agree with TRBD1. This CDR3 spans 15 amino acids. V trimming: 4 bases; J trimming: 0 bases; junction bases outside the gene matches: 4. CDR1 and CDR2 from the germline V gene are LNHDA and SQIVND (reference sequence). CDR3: CASSTRDRNQETQYF. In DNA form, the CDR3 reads TGTGCCAGTAGTACCCGGGACAGGAACCAAGAGACCCAGTACTTC.

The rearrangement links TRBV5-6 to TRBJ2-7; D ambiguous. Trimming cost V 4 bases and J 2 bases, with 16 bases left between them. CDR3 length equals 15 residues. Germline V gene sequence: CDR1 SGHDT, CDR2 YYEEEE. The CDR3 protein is CASSALDGRTYEQYF. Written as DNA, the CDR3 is TGTGCCAGCAGCGCATTGGACGGAAGAACCTACGAGCAGTACTTC. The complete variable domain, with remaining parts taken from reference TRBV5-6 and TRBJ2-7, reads DAGVTQSPTHLIKTRGQQVTLRCSPKSGHDTVSWYQQALGQGPQFIFQYYEEEERQRGNFPDRFSGHQFPNYSSELNVNALLLGDSALYLCASSALDGRTYEQYFGPGTRLTVT.

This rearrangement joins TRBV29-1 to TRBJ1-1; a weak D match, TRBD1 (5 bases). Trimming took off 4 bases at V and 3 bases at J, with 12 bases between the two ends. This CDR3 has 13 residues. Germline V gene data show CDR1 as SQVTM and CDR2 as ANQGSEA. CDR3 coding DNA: TGCAGCGTTGCAGCAGGGTTGTACACTGAAGCTTTCTTT. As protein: CSVAAGLYTEAFF.

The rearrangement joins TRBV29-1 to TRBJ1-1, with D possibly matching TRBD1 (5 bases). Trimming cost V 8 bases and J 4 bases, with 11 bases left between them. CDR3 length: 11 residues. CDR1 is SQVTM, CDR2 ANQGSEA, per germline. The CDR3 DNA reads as TGCAGCACGGAAGGGGTCACTGAAGCTTTCTTT. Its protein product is CSTEGVTEAFF.

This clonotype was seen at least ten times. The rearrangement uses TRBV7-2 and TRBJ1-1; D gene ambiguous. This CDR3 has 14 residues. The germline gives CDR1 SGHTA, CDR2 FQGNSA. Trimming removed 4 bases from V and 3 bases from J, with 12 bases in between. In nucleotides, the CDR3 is TGTGCCAGCAGCTCCCTGCGGCGGCACACTGAAGCTTTCTTT. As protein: CASSSLRRHTEAFF.

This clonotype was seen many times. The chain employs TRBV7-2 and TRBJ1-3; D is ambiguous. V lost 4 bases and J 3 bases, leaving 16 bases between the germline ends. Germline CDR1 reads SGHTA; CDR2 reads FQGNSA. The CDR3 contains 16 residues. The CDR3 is CASSSNRPGNGNTIYF. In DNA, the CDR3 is TGTGCCAGCAGCTCAAACAGACCGGGAAATGGAAACACCATATATTTT. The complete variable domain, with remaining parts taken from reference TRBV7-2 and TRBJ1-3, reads GAGVSQSPSNKVTEKGKDVELRCDPISGHTALYWYRQSLGQGLEFLIYFQGNSAPDKSGLPSDRFSAERTGGSVSTLTIQRTQQEDSAVYLCASSSNRPGNGNTIYFGEGSWLTVV.

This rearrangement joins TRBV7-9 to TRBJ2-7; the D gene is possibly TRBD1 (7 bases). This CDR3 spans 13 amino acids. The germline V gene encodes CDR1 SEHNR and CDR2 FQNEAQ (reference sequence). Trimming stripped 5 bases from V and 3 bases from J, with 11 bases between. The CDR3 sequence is CASSTRDSYEQYF. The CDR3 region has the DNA TGTGCCAGCAGCACGCGGGACAGCTACGAGCAGTACTTC.

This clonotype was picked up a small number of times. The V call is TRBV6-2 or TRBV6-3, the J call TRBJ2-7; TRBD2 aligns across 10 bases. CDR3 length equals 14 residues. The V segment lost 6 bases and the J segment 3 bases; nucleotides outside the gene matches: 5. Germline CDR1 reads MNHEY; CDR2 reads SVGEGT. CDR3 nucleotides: TGTGCCAGCAGGAGCGGGGGGGCCATCTACGAGCAGTACTTC. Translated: CASRSGGAIYEQYF.

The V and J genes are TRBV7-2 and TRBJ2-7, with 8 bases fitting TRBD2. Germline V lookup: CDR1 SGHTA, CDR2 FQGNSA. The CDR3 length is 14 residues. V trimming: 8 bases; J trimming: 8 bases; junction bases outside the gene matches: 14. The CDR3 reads CASALSGEPFKQYF. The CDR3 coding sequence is TGTGCCAGCGCCCTTAGCGGGGAGCCCTTCAAGCAGTACTTC.